This TCR beta chain was profiled in a study of blood T cell repertoires in COVID-19. The overall study: The analysed material was cDNA or gDNA that came from T cells, B-cell-depleted T cells, or PBMCs.

Generated by immunoSEQ multiplex PCR, the TCRdb table keeps only in-frame clones and is missing some. The sample lists 35,000 to 50,000 clones, approximately 89% seen once, with over 1% in the top ten. The CDR3 length is 15 residues. Germline V CDR1 and CDR2: DFQATT, SNEGSKA (reference sequence). The V segment lost 3 bases and the J segment 6 bases; nucleotides outside the gene matches: 9. The V gene is TRBV20-1, the J gene TRBJ2-1; TRBD1 agrees at 9 bases. The specimen sequenced was peripheral blood. The TCR sequence derives from a woman between 40 and 50 years old with acute or convalescent COVID-19. Here the CDR3 DNA reads TGCAGTGCTAGTTCCCACAGGGGGCAGCTCAATGAGCAGTTCTTC. Its protein is CSASSHRGQLNEQFF.